Sequencing of this TCR beta chain was carried out in a study of regulatory T cells in long-lasting Graves disease. The V gene's germline CDR1 is SEHNR and CDR2 FQNEAQ (reference sequence). The V gene lost 11 bases and the J gene lost 1 base, with 11 bases spanning the gap. This CDR3 is 12 amino acids long. According to the study, TCR beta libraries were built with iRepertoire HTBI primers and CDR3-region Arm-PCR. TCRdb re-called the multiplex PCR reads with MiXCR, one entry per CDR3 protein. Seen here are more than 400,000 distinct CDR3 sequences, about 16% observed once, and the top ten hold about 11%. This clonotype was counted ten times or more. Time point in this sample: newly diagnosed GD, antithyroid drugs for less than 3 months. RNA isolated from PBMCs was used to make the TCR library. In addition, the sample was reused for a study of T cells in Graves' hyperthyroidism and ophthalmopathy.

Sequenced here: peripheral blood mononuclear cells (PBMCs), sampled at new diagnosis, from a patient treated with antithyroid drugs. The chain couples TRBV7-9 to TRBJ1-1; D gene ambiguous. The sequence came from a woman aged 25 to 39 with Graves disease. CDR3 sequence: CASADPNTEAFF. In DNA, the CDR3 is TGTGCCTCAGCGGACCCGAACACTGAAGCTTTCTTT.